This entry is about one T cell receptor (beta chain). Its antigen is still unknown. The data were produced by immunoSEQ multiplex PCR, yet TCRdb's version contains in-frame clones alone and is incomplete. The sample lists about 50,000 clones, about 72% occurring once. This sample stems from a study of cytotoxic CD8 clonotypes in ibrutinib-treated CLL. General observations from the study: At the start, clonality exceeded age-matched healthy donors and followed circulating CD8+ T-cell counts.

The V gene lost 6 bases and the J gene lost 2 bases, with 10 bases spanning the gap. CDR1 is KGHSH and CDR2 is LQKENI in the germline V gene. The CDR3 is 13 amino acids. The V gene is TRBV18, the J gene TRBJ1-1; tentative D call: TRBD1 (5 bases). Specimen: PBMCs, collected after 12 months of ibrutinib treatment. The origin of this receptor is a human donor with chronic lymphocytic leukemia. CDR3 protein: CASSRVGNTEAFF. CDR3 coding DNA: TGTGCCAGCTCCAGGGTGGGCAACACTGAAGCTTTCTTT.